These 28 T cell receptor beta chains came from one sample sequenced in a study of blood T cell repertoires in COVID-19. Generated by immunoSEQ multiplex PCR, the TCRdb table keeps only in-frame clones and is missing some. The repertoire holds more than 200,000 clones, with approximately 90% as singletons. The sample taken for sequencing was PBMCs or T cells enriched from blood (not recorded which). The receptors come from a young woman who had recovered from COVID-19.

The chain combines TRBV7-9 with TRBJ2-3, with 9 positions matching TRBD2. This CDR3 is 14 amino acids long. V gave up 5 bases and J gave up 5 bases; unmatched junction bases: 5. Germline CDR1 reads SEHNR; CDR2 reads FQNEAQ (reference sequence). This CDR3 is CASSPQRGVDTQYF. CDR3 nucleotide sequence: TGTGCCAGCAGCCCTCAGCGGGGGGTAGATACGCAGTATTTT. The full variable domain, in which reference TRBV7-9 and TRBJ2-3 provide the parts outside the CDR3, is DTGVSQNPRHKITKRGQNVTFRCDPISEHNRLYWYRQTLGQGPEFLTYFQNEAQLEKSRLLSDRFSAERPKGSFSTLEIQRTEQGDSAMYLCASSPQRGVDTQYFGPGTRLTVL.

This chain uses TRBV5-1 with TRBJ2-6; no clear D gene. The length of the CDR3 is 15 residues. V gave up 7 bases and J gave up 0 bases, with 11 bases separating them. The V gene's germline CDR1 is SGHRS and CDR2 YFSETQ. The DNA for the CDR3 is TGCGCCAGCTCCTTAGCAAGCTCTGGGGCCAACGTCCTGACTTTC. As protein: CASSLASSGANVLTF.

CDR3 loop: CASSQERQGNYGYTF. DNA for the CDR3: TGTGCCAGCAGCCAAGAAAGGCAGGGAAACTATGGCTACACCTTC. The chain recombines TRBV4-2 with TRBJ1-2, with a tentative D call TRBD1 (5 bases). The germline V and J ends were trimmed by 0 bases and 2 bases, with 10 bases remaining between them. The germline gives CDR1 LGHNA, CDR2 YNFKEQ. The CDR3 contains 15 residues.

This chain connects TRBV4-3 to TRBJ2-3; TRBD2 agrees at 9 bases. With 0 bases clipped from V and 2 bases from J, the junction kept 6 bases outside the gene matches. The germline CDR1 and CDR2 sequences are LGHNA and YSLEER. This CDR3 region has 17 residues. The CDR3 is CASSQDRAGGYTDTQYF. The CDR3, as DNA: TGCGCCAGCAGCCAAGATCGGGCGGGGGGGTACACAGATACGCAGTATTTT.

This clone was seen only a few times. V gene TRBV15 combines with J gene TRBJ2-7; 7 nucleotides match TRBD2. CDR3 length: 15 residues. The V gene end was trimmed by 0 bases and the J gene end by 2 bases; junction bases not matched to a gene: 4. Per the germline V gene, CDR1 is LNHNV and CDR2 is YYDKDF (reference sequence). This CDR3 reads CATSRDGGGPYEQYF. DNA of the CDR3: TGTGCCACCAGCAGAGATGGGGGGGGTCCCTACGAGCAGTACTTC.

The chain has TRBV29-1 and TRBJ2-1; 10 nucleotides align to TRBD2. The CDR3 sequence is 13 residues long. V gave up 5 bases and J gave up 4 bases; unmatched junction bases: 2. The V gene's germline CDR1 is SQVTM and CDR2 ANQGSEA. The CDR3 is CSVWTSGYNEQFF. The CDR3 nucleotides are TGCAGCGTTTGGACTAGCGGATACAATGAGCAGTTCTTC.

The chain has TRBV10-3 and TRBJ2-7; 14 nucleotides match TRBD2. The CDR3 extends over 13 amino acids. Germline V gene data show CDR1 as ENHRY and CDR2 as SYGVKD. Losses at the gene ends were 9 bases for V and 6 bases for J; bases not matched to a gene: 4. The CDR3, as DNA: TGTGCCATGGGACTAGCGGGAGCCGGCGAGCAGTACTTC. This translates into CAMGLAGAGEQYF.

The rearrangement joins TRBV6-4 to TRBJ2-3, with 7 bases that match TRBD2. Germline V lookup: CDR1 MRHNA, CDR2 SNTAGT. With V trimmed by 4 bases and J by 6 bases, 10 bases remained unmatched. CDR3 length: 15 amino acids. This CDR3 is CASSAGAGRWDTQYF. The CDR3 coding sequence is TGTGCCAGCAGTGCAGGAGCGGGACGGTGGGATACGCAGTATTTT.

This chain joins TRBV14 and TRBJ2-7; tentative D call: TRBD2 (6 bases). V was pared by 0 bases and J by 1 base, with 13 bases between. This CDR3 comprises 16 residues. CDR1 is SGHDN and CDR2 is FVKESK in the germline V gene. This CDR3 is CASSQEGDWRSYEQYF. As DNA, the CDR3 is TGTGCCAGCAGCCAAGAAGGGGACTGGCGTTCCTACGAGCAGTACTTC. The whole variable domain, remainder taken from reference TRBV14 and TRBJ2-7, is EAGVTQFPSHSVIEKGQTVTLRCDPISGHDNLYWYRRVMGKEIKFLLHFVKESKQDESGMPNNRFLAERTGGTYSTLKVQPAELEDSGVYFCASSQEGDWRSYEQYFGPGTRLTVT.

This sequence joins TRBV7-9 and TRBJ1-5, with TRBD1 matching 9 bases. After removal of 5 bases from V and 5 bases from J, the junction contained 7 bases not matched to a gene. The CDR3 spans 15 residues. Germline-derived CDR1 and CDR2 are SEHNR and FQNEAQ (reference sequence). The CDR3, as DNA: TGTGCCAGCAGCACCTCGGACAGGGGTTATCAGCCCCAGCATTTT. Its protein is CASSTSDRGYQPQHF.

CDR3 sequence reads: CASSTLAGVSTDTQYF. The CDR3 nucleotides read TGTGCCAGCAGCACGCTAGCGGGTGTAAGCACAGATACGCAGTATTTT. The V and J genes are TRBV3-1 (or the pseudogene TRBV3-2) and TRBJ2-3; 8 bases fit TRBD2. CDR3 size: 16 residues. The germline V gene has CDR1 LGHDT and CDR2 YNNKEL (reference sequence). With 5 bases clipped from V and 0 bases from J, the junction kept 7 bases outside the gene matches.

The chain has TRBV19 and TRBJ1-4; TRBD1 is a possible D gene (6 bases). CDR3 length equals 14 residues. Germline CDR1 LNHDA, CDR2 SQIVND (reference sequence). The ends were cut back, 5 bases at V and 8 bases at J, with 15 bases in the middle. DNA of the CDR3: TGTGCCAGTAGTGTCCACAGGGAATCGGAAAAACTGTTTTTT. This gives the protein CASSVHRESEKLFF.

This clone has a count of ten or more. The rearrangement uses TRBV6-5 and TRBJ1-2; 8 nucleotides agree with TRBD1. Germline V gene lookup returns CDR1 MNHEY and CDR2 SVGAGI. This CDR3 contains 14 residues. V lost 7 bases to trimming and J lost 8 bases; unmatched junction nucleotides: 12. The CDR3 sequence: CASTPGQESYGYTF. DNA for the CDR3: TGTGCCAGCACCCCGGGACAGGAATCATACGGCTACACCTTC.

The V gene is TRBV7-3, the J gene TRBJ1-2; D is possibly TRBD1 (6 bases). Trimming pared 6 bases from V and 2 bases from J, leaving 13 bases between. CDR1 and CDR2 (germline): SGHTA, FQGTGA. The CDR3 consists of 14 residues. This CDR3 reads CASSPEQGNYGYTF. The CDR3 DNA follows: TGTGCCAGCAGTCCAGAACAGGGAAACTATGGCTACACCTTC.

DNA for the CDR3: TGCGCCAGCAGCACCCTACCGACAGGTTTTGAGACCCAGTACTTC. Translated, it gives CASSTLPTGFETQYF. The chain combines TRBV5-1 with TRBJ2-5; weak D call: TRBD1 (6 bases). Germline V CDR1 and CDR2: SGHRS, YFSETQ. CDR3 length: 15 residues. The ends were cut back, 4 bases at V and 5 bases at J, with 18 bases in the middle.

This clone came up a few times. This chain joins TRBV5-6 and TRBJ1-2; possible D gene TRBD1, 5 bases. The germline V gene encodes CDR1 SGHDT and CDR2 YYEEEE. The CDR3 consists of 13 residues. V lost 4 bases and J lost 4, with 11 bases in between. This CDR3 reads CASSETEIYGYTF. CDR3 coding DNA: TGTGCCAGCAGCGAGACAGAAATCTATGGCTACACCTTC.

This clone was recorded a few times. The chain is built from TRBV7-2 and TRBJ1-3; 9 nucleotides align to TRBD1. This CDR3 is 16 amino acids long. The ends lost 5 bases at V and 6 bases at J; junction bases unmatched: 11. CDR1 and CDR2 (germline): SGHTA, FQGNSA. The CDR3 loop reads CASSPPTQGAVNTIYF. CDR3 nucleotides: TGTGCCAGCAGCCCTCCGACACAGGGGGCAGTAAACACCATATATTTT.

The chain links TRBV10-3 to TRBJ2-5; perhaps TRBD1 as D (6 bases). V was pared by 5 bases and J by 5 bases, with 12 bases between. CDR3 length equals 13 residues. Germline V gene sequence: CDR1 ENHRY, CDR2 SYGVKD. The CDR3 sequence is CAISTGFGETQYF. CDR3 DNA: TGTGCCATCAGTACAGGGTTCGGTGAGACCCAGTACTTC.

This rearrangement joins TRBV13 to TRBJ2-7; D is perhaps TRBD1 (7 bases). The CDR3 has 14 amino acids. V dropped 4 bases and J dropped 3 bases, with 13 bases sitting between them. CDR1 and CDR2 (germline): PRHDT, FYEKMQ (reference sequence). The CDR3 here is CASSSRQGGYEQYF. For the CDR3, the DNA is TGTGCCAGCAGCTCTAGACAGGGAGGCTACGAGCAGTACTTC.

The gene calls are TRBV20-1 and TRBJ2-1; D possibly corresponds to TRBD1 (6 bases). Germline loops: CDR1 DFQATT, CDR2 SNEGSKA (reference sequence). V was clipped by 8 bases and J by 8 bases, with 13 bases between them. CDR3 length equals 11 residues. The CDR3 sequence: CSPEQGYEQFF. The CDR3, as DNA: TGCAGTCCGGAGCAGGGGTATGAGCAGTTCTTC.

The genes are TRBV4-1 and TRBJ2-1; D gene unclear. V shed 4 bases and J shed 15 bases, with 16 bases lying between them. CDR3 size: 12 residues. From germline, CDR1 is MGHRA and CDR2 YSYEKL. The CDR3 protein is CASSPLFGAPFF. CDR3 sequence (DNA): TGCGCCAGCAGCCCCCTTTTTGGAGCTCCGTTCTTC.

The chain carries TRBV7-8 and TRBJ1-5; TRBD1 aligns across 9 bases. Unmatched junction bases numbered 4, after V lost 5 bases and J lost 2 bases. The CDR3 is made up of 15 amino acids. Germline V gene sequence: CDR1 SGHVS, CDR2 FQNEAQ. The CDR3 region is CASSPDRGRNQPQHF. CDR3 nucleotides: TGTGCCAGCAGCCCGGACAGGGGACGCAATCAGCCCCAGCATTTT. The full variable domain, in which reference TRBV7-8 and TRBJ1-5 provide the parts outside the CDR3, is GAGVSQSPRYKVAKRGQDVALRCDPISGHVSLFWYQQALGQGPEFLTYFQNEAQLDKSGLPSDRFFAERPEGSVSTLKIQRTQQEDSAVYLCASSPDRGRNQPQHFGDGTRLSIL.

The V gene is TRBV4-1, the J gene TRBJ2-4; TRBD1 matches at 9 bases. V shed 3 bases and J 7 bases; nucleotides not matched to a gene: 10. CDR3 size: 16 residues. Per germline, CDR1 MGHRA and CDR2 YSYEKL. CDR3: CASSHTQGAGFNIQYF. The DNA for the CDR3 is TGCGCCAGCAGCCATACACAGGGGGCCGGATTCAACATTCAGTACTTC.

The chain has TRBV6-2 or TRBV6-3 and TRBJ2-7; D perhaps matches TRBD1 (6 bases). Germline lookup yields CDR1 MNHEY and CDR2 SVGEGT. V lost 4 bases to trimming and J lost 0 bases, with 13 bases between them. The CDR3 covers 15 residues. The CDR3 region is CASSSIPDSSYEQYF. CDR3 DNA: TGTGCCAGCAGTTCTATCCCGGACAGCTCCTACGAGCAGTACTTC.

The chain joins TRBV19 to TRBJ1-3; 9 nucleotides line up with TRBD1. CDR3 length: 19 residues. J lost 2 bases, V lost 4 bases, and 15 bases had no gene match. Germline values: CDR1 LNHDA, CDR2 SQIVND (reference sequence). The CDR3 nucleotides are TGTGCCAGTAGTACCCCGGACAGGGGTGGAGTAGCGGCTGGAAACACCATATATTTT. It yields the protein CASSTPDRGGVAAGNTIYF.

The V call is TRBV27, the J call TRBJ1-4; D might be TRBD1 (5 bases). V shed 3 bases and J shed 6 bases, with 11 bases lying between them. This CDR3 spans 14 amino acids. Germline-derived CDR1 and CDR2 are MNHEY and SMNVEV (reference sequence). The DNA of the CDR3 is TGTGCCAGCAGTTTCAGGGATCCGTATGAAAAACTGTTTTTT. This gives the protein CASSFRDPYEKLFF.

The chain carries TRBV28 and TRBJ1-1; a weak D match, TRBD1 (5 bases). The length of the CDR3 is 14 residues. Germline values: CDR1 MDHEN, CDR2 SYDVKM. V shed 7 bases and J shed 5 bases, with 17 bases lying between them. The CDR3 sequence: CASNHAWGGTEAFF. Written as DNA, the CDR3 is TGTGCCAGCAATCATGCGTGGGGGGGTACTGAAGCTTTCTTT.

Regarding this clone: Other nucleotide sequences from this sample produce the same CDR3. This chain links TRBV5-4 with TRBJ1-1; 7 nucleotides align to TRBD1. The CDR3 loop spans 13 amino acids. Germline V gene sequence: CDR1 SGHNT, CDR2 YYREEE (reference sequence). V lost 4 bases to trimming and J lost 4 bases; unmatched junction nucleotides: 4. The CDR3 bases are TGTGCCAGCAGCCTCCAGGGGGGCACTGAAGCTTTCTTT. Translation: CASSLQGGTEAFF.